This T cell receptor (beta chain) stems from a study of shared clonotypes between healthy human individuals. Sorted-subset replicate PCRs used 200 ng of genomic DNA. This amount corresponded to 30,000 to 35,000 T cell genomes. Assay used: immunoSEQ multiplex PCR; TCRdb lists only in-frame clones, some missing. This table has roughly 300,000 clones, less than 85% appearing once. As concerns this clone: Its antigen is currently unknown.

This CDR3 has 13 residues. Germline V gives CDR1 SGHRS, CDR2 YFSETQ. Trimming took off 4 bases at V and 2 bases at J, with 10 bases between the two ends. CD45RA-negative memory and CD45RA+ naive subsets were split from the CD4+ cells. Study-wide results and caveats: Relative to their counterparts shared across all four donors, non-shared clonotypes exhibited diminished generation probabilities.

The sequence came from a man aged 30-40 years in good health. The chain uses TRBV5-1 and TRBJ2-7; the D gene is possibly TRBD1 (6 bases). Sequenced material: memory CD4+ T cells sorted from blood. Subset defined: CD45RA-negative fraction. The CDR3, as DNA: TGCGCCAGCAGCAGCAGGGGAGCCTACGAGCAGTACTTC. Translation: CASSSRGAYEQYF.